These 14 T cell receptor beta chains were sequenced from one sample in a study of graft-versus-host responses after intestinal transplantation. The table came from immunoSEQ multiplex PCR; TCRdb's copy has only in-frame clones and leaves some out. The data contain around 29,000 clones, roughly 93% of them seen just once; the ten biggest clones take up roughly 0.72%. The starting material was PBMCs, obtained approximately 69 days after intestinal transplant. Source of these receptors: a human patient who received an intestinal transplant, so some T cells may come from the graft donor.

The V and J genes are TRBV11-2 and TRBJ1-2; D remains ambiguous. This CDR3 has 13 amino acids. CDR1 SGHAT and CDR2 FQNNGV come from the germline V gene. V was cut by 0 bases and J by 8 bases, with 10 bases left in between. CDR3 in amino acids: CASSLEPGGGYTF. The CDR3 DNA follows: TGTGCCAGCAGCTTAGAACCTGGCGGCGGCTACACCTTC.

The chain joins TRBV5-1 to TRBJ2-2, with a tentative D call TRBD1 (6 bases). Trimming shortened V by 4 bases and J by 5 bases, and 21 bases separated the two germline ends. The germline V gene encodes CDR1 SGHRS and CDR2 YFSETQ. CDR3 length equals 17 residues. The CDR3 region is CASSRPHFGQRTGELFF. For the CDR3, the DNA is TGCGCCAGCAGCCGACCTCACTTTGGACAGAGGACCGGGGAGCTGTTTTTT. The variable domain in full, completed from reference TRBV5-1 and TRBJ2-2, reads KAGVTQTPRYLIKTRGQQVTLSCSPISGHRSVSWYQQTPGQGLQFLFEYFSETQRNKGNFPGRFSGRQFSNSRSEMNVSTLELGDSALYLCASSRPHFGQRTGELFFGEGSRLTVL.

The count of this clone is one. This rearrangement joins TRBV5-1 to TRBJ1-2; 8 bases fit TRBD1. J lost 10 bases, V lost 1 base, and 6 bases had no gene match. The germline CDR1 and CDR2 sequences are SGHRS and YFSETQ. The CDR3 is made up of 13 amino acids. The CDR3 region has the DNA TGCGCCAGCAGCTTGACCCCGGGACAGGACTACACCTTC. Amino acid sequence: CASSLTPGQDYTF.

The chain uses TRBV12-5 and TRBJ2-7; D is unclear. Trimming pared 9 bases from V and 0 bases from J, leaving 9 bases between. Looked up from germline, CDR1 is LGHNT and CDR2 is FRNRAP. The CDR3 spans 12 residues. The CDR3 region has the DNA TGTGCTAGACCAGTTAGCTCCTACGAGCAGTACTTC. Translated: CARPVSSYEQYF.

The chain joins TRBV9 to TRBJ2-5; no definite D call. The J call is doubtful: the DNA matches TRBJ2-7 better. The CDR3 is 15 amino acids. Germline CDR1 SGDLS, CDR2 YYNGEE. Here the CDR3 reads CASSVDRTFSYEQYF. The CDR3 nucleotides read TGTGCCAGCAGCGTAGACAGAACCTTCTCCTACGAGCAGTACTTC.

The chain uses TRBV5-6 and TRBJ2-2; D gene ambiguous. The CDR3 covers 17 residues. Germline V lookup: CDR1 SGHDT, CDR2 YYEEEE. V was pared by 0 bases and J by 1 base, with 13 bases between. The CDR3 DNA is TGTGCCAGCAGCTTGGATTACCAGGCCTTGAACACCGGGGAGCTGTTTTTT. Its translation: CASSLDYQALNTGELFF.

The V and J genes are TRBV2 and TRBJ2-7; 12 nucleotides line up with TRBD2. Trimming cost V 2 bases and J 4 bases; bases outside gene matches: 3. This CDR3 has 15 amino acids. Germline V gene sequence: CDR1 SNHLY, CDR2 FYNNEI. The CDR3 sequence is CASSELLAGGYEQYF. CDR3 sequence (DNA): TGTGCCAGCAGTGAACTCCTAGCGGGGGGGTACGAGCAGTACTTC. Filled out from reference TRBV2 and TRBJ2-7, the complete variable domain reads EPEVTQTPSHQVTQMGQEVILRCVPISNHLYFYWYRQILGQKVEFLVSFYNNEISEKSEIFDDQFSVERPDGSNFTLKIRSTKLEDSAMYFCASSELLAGGYEQYFGPGTRLTVT.

V is TRBV5-4 and J is TRBJ2-7, with D tentatively TRBD1 or TRBD2 (5 bases each). The V gene's germline CDR1 is SGHNT and CDR2 YYREEE (reference sequence). The CDR3 contains 15 residues. V lost 0 bases and J 0 bases, leaving 10 bases between the germline ends. This CDR3 is CASSLGRDGSYEQYF. DNA of the CDR3: TGTGCCAGCAGCTTGGGTAGGGACGGCTCCTACGAGCAGTACTTC. The variable domain in full, with the rest retrieved from reference TRBV5-4 and TRBJ2-7, is ETGVTQSPTHLIKTRGQQVTLRCSSQSGHNTVSWYQQALGQGPQFIFQYYREEENGRGNFPPRFSGLQFPNYSSELNVNALELDDSALYLCASSLGRDGSYEQYFGPGTRLTVT.

This clone was counted once. V is TRBV15 and J is TRBJ2-7; D is uncertain. The CDR3 totals 15 residues. V lost 5 bases, J lost 10 bases, and 24 bases lay in between. Germline CDR1 is LNHNV and CDR2 is YYDKDF (reference sequence). This CDR3 reads CATSSREETFGVQYF. CDR3 DNA: TGTGCCACCAGCTCTCGCGAAGAGACTTTCGGAGTTCAGTACTTC.

The chain recombines TRBV19 with TRBJ1-1; the D gene is possibly TRBD1 (6 bases). This CDR3 is built from 16 residues. V was pared by 0 bases and J by 5 bases, with 16 bases between. Per the germline V gene, CDR1 is LNHDA and CDR2 is SQIVND (reference sequence). The CDR3 DNA is TGTGCCAGTAGTATAGATCGCAGGGGCCGCCAAACTGAAGCTTTCTTT. Its protein product is CASSIDRRGRQTEAFF.

The J gene is TRBJ2-3, the V gene TRBV7-6, with D possibly TRBD1 on 6 matching bases. CDR3 length equals 14 residues. Trimming pared 5 bases from V and 4 bases from J, leaving 13 bases between. Germline CDR1 and CDR2: SGHVS and FNYEAQ. CDR3 in amino acids: CASSAYRVPDTQYF. The CDR3 DNA follows: TGTGCCAGCAGCGCCTACAGGGTCCCAGATACGCAGTATTTT.

The chain couples TRBV6-1 to TRBJ2-7, with a tentative D call TRBD1 (6 bases). Germline V gives CDR1 MNHNS, CDR2 SASEGT. With 6 bases removed from V and 4 bases from J, the gap between germline ends came to 13 bases. This CDR3 has 13 amino acids. CDR3 DNA: TGTGCCAGCAGCCCAGGGGCGGTTTACGAGCAGTACTTC. Its translation is CASSPGAVYEQYF.

The V gene is TRBV6-6, the J gene TRBJ2-5; no reliable D call. The CDR3 length is 13 residues. V was cut by 7 bases and J by 5 bases, with 14 bases left in between. Germline V gene data show CDR1 as MNHNY and CDR2 as SVGAGI (reference sequence). Written as DNA, the CDR3 is TGTGCCAGCACCGCGAGTATGACGGAGACCCAGTACTTC. It translates to CASTASMTETQYF.

This rearrangement joins TRBV5-5 to TRBJ2-6; D possibly corresponds to TRBD1 (5 bases). CDR1 and CDR2 from the germline V gene are SGHKS and YYEKEE (reference sequence). Trimming cost V 4 bases and J 2 bases, with 10 bases left between them. The CDR3 consists of 15 residues. CDR3 coding DNA: TGTGCCAGCAGCACACCAGGGCCTGGGGCCAACGTCCTGACTTTC. Its protein is CASSTPGPGANVLTF.